This T cell receptor beta chain was recorded in a study of blood T cell repertoires in COVID-19. Study at large: Acute-phase and convalescent COVID-19 samples originated in the United States, Italy and Spain. PBMCs, B-cell-depleted T cells, or T cells provided the cDNA or gDNA that made up the material.

Clones were sequenced by immunoSEQ multiplex PCR, and TCRdb holds only the in-frame ones, with some missing. The sample holds roughly 200,000 clones, about 91% seen once. Looked up from germline, CDR1 is SGHVS and CDR2 is FNYEAQ. Trimming at V came to 5 bases and at J to 6 bases, leaving 11 bases not matched to a gene. The CDR3 runs to 15 residues. Ages ranged from roughly 18 to 100 years, with residence in fewer than 25 US areas. Participants' reported clinical history set cohort assignment. Sequencing used PBMCs or T cells enriched from blood (not recorded which). This clonotype was obtained from a woman in her 40s with acute COVID-19. The rearrangement joins TRBV7-6 to TRBJ2-7, with 9 bases aligning to TRBD1. CDR3 nucleotides: TGTGCCAGCAGCCTCACAGGGGGCGCGACTGGCGAGCAGTACTTC. It translates to CASSLTGGATGEQYF.